This T cell receptor beta chain was observed in a study of shared clonotypes between healthy human individuals. Germline CDR1 and CDR2: SGDLS and YYNGEE. The CDR3 consists of 14 residues. V dropped 0 bases and J dropped 1 base, with 7 bases sitting between them. Whole-study results and caveats: Shared clonotypes: 4.5% to 6% naive CD4, about 3.3% naive CD8, roughly 2.2% memory CD4, about 0.4% memory CD8. Genetic and exposure-history diversity was limited by the few donors. Larger richness was generally estimated for naive than memory subsets.

Several immunoSEQ 96-well plates shared each subset's DNA, each plate a replicate. Libraries were prepared by immunoSEQ multiplex PCR; TCRdb keeps only in-frame clonotypes and omits some of them. The sample holds some 1.5 million clones, 96% seen once. As to this clone: Its specificity is not known.

The sequenced sample consisted of naive CD4+ T cells sorted from blood. The subset was: CD45RA+ positively selected. This rearrangement joins TRBV9 to TRBJ2-5; D remains ambiguous. This receptor was obtained from a young man in good health. Written as DNA, the CDR3 is TGTGCCAGCAGCGTAGAAGGATCCCAAGAGACCCAGTACTTC. Its protein product is CASSVEGSQETQYF.